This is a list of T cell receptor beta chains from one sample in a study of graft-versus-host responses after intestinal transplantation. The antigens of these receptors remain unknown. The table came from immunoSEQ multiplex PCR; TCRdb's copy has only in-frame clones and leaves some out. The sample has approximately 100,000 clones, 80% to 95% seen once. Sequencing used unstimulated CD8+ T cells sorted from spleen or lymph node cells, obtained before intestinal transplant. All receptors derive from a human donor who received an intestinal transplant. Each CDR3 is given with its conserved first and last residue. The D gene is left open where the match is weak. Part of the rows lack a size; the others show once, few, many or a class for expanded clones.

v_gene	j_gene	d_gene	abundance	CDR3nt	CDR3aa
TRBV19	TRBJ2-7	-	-	TGTGCCAGTAGTATAGGGGGGCGACCCTACGAGCAGTACTTC	CASSIGGRPYEQYF
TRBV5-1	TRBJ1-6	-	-	TGCGCCAGCAGCCGAAAACCGGGACCCAGGATATTTTCGATCCCACCCCTCCACTTT	CASSRKPGPRIFSIPPLHF
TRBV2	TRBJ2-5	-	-	TGTGCCAGCACCTCGGGATTCCAAGAGACCCAGTACTTC	CASTSGFQETQYF
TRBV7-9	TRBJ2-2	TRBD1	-	TGTGCCAGCAGCATACCCAGACAGGGATGGGTGACCGGGGAGCTGTTTTTT	CASSIPRQGWVTGELFF
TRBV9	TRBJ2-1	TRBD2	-	TGTGCCAGCAGCGTAGATTCCCCTAGCGGGGGAGACAATGAGCAGTTCTTC	CASSVDSPSGGDNEQFF
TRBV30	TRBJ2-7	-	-	TGTGCCTGGAGCCTTACGGGGAACGAGCAGTACTTC	CAWSLTGNEQYF
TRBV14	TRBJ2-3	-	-	TGTGCCAGCAGCCAAGTTGCGGGCAACACAGATACGCAGTATTTT	CASSQVAGNTDTQYF
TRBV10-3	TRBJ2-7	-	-	TGTGCCATCAGTGAGGACCGCCGCGAGCAGTACTTC	CAISEDRREQYF
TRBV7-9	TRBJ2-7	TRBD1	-	TGTGCCAGCAGCCCAGACAGGGGCAGCTCCTACGAGCAGTACTTC	CASSPDRGSSYEQYF
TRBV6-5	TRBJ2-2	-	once	TGTGCCAGCAGTTACTCGGTGGGGACCGGGGAGCTGTTTTTT	CASSYSVGTGELFF
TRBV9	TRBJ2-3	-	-	TGTGCCAGCAGCGTTGGGGAAGGGCCAGATACGCAGTATTTT	CASSVGEGPDTQYF
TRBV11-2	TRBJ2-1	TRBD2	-	TGTGCCAGCAGAATTACTAGCGGGGGGTTCGATGAGCAGTTCTTC	CASRITSGGFDEQFF
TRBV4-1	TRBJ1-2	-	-	TGCGCCAGCAGCCAAGATTCCCTCTATGGCTACACCTTC	CASSQDSLYGYTF
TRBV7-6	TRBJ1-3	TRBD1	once	TGTGCCAGCAGCAAAACCGGGACAGGAACTGGAAACACCATATATTTT	CASSKTGTGTGNTIYF
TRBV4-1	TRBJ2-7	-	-	TGCGCCAGCAGCCAAGGACAGGCCTACGAGCAGTACTTC	CASSQGQAYEQYF
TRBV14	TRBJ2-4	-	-	TGTGCCAGCAGCCCCTCACTGACAGGTGCCATTCAGTACTTC	CASSPSLTGAIQYF
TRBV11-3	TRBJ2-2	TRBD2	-	TGTGCCAGCAGCTTACAGGCGGGGGGGCCCGGGGAGCTGTTTTTT	CASSLQAGGPGELFF
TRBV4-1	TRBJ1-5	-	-	TGCGCCAGCAGCCAAGGTTTAGATGGTCAGCCCCAGCATTTT	CASSQGLDGQPQHF
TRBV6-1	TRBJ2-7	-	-	TGTGCCAGCGGGGGAGACACCTACGAGCAGTACTTC	CASGGDTYEQYF
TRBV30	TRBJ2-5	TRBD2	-	TGTGCCTGGAGTGTCTCCGGGGGGAGGGAGACCCAGTACTTC	CAWSVSGGRETQYF
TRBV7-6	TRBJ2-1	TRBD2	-	TGTGCCAGCAGCTTTGGCGGGGGTTATAATGAGCAGTTCTTC	CASSFGGGYNEQFF
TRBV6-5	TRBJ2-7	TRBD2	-	TGTGCCAGCAGTTACTCGAGTGGGGGGGACTACGAGCAGTACTTC	CASSYSSGGDYEQYF
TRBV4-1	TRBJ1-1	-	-	TGCGCCAGCAGCTCAACCTTGAACACTGAAGCTTTCTTT	CASSSTLNTEAFF
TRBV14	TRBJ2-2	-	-	TGTGCCAGCAGCCAAGGTGTCTCCGGGGAGCTGTTTTTT	CASSQGVSGELFF